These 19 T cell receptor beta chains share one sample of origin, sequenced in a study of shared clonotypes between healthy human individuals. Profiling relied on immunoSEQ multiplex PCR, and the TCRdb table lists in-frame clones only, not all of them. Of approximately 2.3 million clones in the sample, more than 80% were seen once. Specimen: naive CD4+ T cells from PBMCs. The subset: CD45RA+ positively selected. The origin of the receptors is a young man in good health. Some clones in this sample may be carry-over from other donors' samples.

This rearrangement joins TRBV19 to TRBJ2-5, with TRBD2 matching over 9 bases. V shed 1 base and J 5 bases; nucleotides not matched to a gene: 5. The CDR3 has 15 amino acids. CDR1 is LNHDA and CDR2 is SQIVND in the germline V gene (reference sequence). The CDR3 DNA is TGTGCCAGTAGTATAGGTCCTAGCGGGATTGAGACCCAGTACTTC. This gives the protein CASSIGPSGIETQYF.

The CDR3 sequence is CASSPSWGGIRGYTF. The CDR3 coding sequence is TGTGCCAGCAGTCCCTCCTGGGGGGGAATTCGCGGCTACACCTTC. The V gene is TRBV6-5, the J gene TRBJ1-2, with D possibly TRBD1 on 5 matching bases. V shed 5 bases and J shed 8 bases, with 21 bases lying between them. Germline V gene sequence: CDR1 MNHEY, CDR2 SVGAGI. The CDR3 runs 15 residues.

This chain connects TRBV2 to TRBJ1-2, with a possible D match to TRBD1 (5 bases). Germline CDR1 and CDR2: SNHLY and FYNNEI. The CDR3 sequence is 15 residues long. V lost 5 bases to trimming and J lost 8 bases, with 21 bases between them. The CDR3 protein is CASSNLGPRLSGYTF. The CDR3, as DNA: TGTGCCAGCAGTAACCTGGGACCCCGCTTAAGCGGCTACACCTTC. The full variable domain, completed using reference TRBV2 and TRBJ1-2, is EPEVTQTPSHQVTQMGQEVILRCVPISNHLYFYWYRQILGQKVEFLVSFYNNEISEKSEIFDDQFSVERPDGSNFTLKIRSTKLEDSAMYFCASSNLGPRLSGYTFGSGTRLTVV.

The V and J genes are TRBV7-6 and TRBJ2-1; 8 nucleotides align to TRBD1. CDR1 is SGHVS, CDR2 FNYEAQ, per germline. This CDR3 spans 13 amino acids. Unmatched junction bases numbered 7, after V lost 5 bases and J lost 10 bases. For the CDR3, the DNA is TGTGCCAGCAGCGGGAGACAGGGGATGGAGCAGTTCTTC. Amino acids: CASSGRQGMEQFF.

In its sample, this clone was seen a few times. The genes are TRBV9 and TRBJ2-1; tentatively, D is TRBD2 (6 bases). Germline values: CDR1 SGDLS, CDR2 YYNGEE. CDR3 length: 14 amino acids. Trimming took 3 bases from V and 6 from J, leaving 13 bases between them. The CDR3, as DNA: TGTGCCAGCAGCGGAACTAGCCTGCTCAATGAGCAGTTCTTC. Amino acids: CASSGTSLLNEQFF. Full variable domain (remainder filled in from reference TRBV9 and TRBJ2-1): DSGVTQTPKHLITATGQRVTLRCSPRSGDLSVYWYQQSLDQGLQFLIQYYNGEERAKGNILERFSAQQFPDLHSELNLSSLELGDSALYFCASSGTSLLNEQFFGPGTRLTVL.

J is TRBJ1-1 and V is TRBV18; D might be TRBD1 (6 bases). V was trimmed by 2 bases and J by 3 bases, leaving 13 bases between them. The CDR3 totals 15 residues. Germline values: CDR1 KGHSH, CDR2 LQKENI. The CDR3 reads CASSPYTGRDTEAFF. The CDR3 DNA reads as TGTGCCAGCTCACCATACACAGGGAGGGACACTGAAGCTTTCTTT.

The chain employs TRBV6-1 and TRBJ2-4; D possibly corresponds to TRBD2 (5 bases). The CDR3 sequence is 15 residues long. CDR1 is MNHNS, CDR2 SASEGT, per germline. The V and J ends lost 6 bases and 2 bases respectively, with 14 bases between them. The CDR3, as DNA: TGTGCCAGCAGGGATCTACGGGGATCCAAAAACATTCAGTACTTC. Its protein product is CASRDLRGSKNIQYF.

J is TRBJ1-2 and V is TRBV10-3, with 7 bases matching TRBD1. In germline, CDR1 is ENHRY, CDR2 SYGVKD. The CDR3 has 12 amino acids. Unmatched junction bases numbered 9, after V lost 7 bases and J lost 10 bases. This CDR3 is CAITPGGVDYTF. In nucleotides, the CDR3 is TGTGCCATCACCCCAGGGGGGGTCGACTACACCTTC.

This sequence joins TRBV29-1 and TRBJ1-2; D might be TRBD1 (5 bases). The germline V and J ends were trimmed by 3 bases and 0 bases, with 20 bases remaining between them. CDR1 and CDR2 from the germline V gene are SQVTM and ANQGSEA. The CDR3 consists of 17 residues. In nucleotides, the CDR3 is TGCAGCGTTGATCGGGACGTAAGGGACCAAGCTAACTATGGCTACACCTTC. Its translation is CSVDRDVRDQANYGYTF.

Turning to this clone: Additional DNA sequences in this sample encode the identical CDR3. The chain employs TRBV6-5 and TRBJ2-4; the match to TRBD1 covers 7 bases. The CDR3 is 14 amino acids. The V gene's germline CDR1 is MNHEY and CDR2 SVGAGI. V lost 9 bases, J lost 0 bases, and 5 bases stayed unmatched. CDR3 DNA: TGTGCCAGTCGGACAGGTCTAGCCAAAAACATTCAGTACTTC. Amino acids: CASRTGLAKNIQYF.

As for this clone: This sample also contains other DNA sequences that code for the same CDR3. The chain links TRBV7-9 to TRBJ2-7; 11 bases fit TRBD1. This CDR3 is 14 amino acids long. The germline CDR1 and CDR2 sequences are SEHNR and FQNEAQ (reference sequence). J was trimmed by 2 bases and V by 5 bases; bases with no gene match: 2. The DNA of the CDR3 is TGTGCCAGCAGCCCGGGACAGGGGGCCTACGAGCAGTACTTC. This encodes CASSPGQGAYEQYF.

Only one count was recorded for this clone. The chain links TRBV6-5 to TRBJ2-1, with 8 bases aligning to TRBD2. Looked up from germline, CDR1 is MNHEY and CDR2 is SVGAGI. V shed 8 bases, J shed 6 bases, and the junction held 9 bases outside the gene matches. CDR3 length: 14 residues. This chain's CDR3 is CASAAAGGGNEQFF. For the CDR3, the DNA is TGTGCCAGCGCTGCGGCGGGAGGTGGCAATGAGCAGTTCTTC.

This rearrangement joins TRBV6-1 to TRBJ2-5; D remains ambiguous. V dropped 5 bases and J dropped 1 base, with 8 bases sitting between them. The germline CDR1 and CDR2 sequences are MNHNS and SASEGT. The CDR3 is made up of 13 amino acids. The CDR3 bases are TGTGCCAGCAGTCTCCGGACCCAAGAGACCCAGTACTTC. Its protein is CASSLRTQETQYF.

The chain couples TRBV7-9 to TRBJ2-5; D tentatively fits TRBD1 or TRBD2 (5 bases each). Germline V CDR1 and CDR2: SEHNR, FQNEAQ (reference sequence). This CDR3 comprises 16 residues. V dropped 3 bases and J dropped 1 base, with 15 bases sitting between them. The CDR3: CASSFSGSRVQETQYF. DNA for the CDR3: TGTGCCAGCAGCTTTTCAGGGTCGAGGGTCCAAGAGACCCAGTACTTC.

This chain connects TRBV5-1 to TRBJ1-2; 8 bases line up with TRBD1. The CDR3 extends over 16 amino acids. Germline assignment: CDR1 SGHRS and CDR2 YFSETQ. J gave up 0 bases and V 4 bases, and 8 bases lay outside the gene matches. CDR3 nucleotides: TGCGCCAGCAGCCATAGTACAGGGGGGCCTAACTATGGCTACACCTTC. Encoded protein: CASSHSTGGPNYGYTF.

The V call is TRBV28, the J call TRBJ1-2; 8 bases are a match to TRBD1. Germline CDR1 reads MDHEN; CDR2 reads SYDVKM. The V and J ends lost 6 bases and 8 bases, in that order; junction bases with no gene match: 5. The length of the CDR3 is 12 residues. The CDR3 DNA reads TGTGCCAGCAGATCCCCAGGGGGCGGCTACACCTTC. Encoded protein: CASRSPGGGYTF.

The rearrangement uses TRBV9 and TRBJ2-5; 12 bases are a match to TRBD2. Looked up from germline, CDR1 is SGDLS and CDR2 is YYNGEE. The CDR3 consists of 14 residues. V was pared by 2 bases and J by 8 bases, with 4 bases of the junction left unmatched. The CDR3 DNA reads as TGTGCCAGCAGCGTTGGACTAGCGGGAACCACCCAGTACTTC. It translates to CASSVGLAGTTQYF. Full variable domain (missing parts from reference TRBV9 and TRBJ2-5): DSGVTQTPKHLITATGQRVTLRCSPRSGDLSVYWYQQSLDQGLQFLIQYYNGEERAKGNILERFSAQQFPDLHSELNLSSLELGDSALYFCASSVGLAGTTQYFGPGTRLLVL.

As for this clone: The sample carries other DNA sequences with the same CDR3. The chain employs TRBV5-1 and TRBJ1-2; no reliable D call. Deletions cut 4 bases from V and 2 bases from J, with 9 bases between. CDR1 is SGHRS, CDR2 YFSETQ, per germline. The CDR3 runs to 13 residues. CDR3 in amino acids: CASSPTANYGYTF. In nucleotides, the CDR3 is TGCGCCAGCAGCCCTACGGCGAACTATGGCTACACCTTC.

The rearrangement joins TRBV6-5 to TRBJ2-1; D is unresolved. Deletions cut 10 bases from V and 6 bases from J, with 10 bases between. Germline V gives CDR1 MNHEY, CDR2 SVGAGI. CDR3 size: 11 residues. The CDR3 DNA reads TGTGCCACCTCGAGGTTCAATGAGCAGTTCTTC. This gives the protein CATSRFNEQFF.